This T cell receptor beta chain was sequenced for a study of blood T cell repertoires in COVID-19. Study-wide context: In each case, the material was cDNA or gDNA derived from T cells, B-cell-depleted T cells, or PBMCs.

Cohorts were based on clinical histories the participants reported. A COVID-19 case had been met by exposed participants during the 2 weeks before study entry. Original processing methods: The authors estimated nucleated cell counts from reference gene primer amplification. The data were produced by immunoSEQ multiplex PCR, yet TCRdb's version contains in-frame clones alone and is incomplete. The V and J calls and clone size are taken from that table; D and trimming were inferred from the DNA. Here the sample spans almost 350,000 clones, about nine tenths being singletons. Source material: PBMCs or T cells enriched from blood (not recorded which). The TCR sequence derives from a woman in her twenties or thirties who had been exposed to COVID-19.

The CDR3 loop reads CASSDSGRIYNEQFF. The CDR3 region has the DNA TGTGCCAGCAGCGATAGCGGGAGAATCTACAATGAGCAGTTCTTC. The genes are TRBV3-1 (or the pseudogene TRBV3-2) and TRBJ2-1, with 9 bases aligning to TRBD2. J gave up 3 bases and V 5 bases, and 5 bases lay outside the gene matches. The V gene's germline CDR1 is LGHDT and CDR2 YNNKEL (reference sequence). The CDR3 is made up of 15 amino acids.